Sequencing of this TCR beta chain was carried out in a study of beta chain features in type 1 diabetes. Study-level results: Cells that show high TCR expression could be over-represented by cDNA sequencing. Across patients, naive, central memory and Treg TCRB repertoires exhibited apparently greater similarity than was observed across healthy donors. TCRB CDR3 length was moderately but significantly reduced in all four CD4+ subsets of Type 1 diabetes patients.

A remark on this clone: Its target is unknown.

The investigators reverse transcribed all of the isolated RNA, so they sequenced expressed TCRB transcripts. TCRdb's copy holds only in-frame clones and misses some; the assay was immunoSEQ multiplex PCR. This repertoire shows a few hundred thousand clones, roughly 16% found once; its top ten account for approximately 0.019%. CDR1 is SGHTA and CDR2 is FQGTGA in the germline V gene. Trimming shortened V by 5 bases and J by 1 base, and 13 bases separated the two germline ends. This CDR3 spans 15 amino acids. Sorted populations all exceeded 98% purity. The TCR was taken from a young woman in good health. The sequencing sample was made of naive CD4+ T cells from blood. The gene calls are TRBV7-3 and TRBJ2-3; no clear D gene. CDR3 bases: TGTGCCAGCAGCCCGACATATCGTGGCACAGATACGCAGTATTTT. Translating it yields CASSPTYRGTDTQYF.